Listed below are T cell receptor beta chains from one sample, sequenced in a study of immune evolution from preneoplasia to lung adenocarcinoma. Clones were sequenced by immunoSEQ multiplex PCR, and TCRdb holds only the in-frame ones, with some missing. This table holds around 10,000 clones, nearly 90% found once. Material for sequencing was FFPE invasive lung adenocarcinoma tissue. Every receptor here comes from a person aged 70 to 79 with invasive lung adenocarcinoma. CDR3s include the opening cysteine and the closing phenylalanine or tryptophan. Fields, in order: clone size, D gene, J gene, V gene, CDR3 protein, CDR3 DNA. D genes are given only for firm matches. Rows give clone size only sometimes, using once, few, many, or a class for an expanded clone.

. | TRBD1 | TRBJ2-7 | TRBV30 | CACPGDRGTYEQYF | TGTGCCTGTCCTGGGGACAGGGGAACCTACGAGCAGTACTTC
. | TRBD1 | TRBJ2-7 | TRBV29-1 | CSVELGQGGYEQYF | TGCAGCGTTGAACTGGGACAGGGGGGGTACGAGCAGTACTTC
. | . | TRBJ1-5 | TRBV7-2 | CASSLGSGAGQTQHF | TGTGCCAGCAGCTTAGGTTCGGGCGCTGGGCAGACCCAGCATTTT
once | TRBD1 | TRBJ1-1 | TRBV28 | CASSLGQEGEAFF | TGTGCCAGCAGCTTGGGACAGGAAGGTGAAGCTTTCTTT
. | . | TRBJ2-7 | TRBV5-1 | CASSLFPGAEEQYF | TGCGCCAGCAGCTTGTTCCCGGGGGCAGAAGAGCAGTACTTC
. | . | TRBJ1-5 | TRBV7-9 | CASSFSSNQPQHF | TGTGCCAGCAGCTTTTCCTCGAATCAGCCCCAGCATTTT
. | . | TRBJ1-1 | TRBV27 | CASSLSRGNTEAFF | TGTGCCAGCAGTTTATCACGGGGGAACACTGAAGCTTTCTTT
. | . | TRBJ2-7 | TRBV20-1 | CSGGTSHEQYF | TGCAGTGGGGGGACAAGCCACGAGCAGTACTTC
. | TRBD1 | TRBJ1-1 | TRBV6-5 | CASSYQGVTEAFF | TGTGCCAGCAGTTACCAGGGGGTCACTGAAGCTTTCTTT
. | . | TRBJ1-5 | TRBV7-9 | CASSTTTGNSNQPQHF | TGTGCCAGCAGCACTACGACAGGTAATAGCAATCAGCCCCAGCATTTT
. | . | TRBJ1-1 | TRBV5-1 | CASSSGERREAFF | TGCGCCAGCAGCTCAGGGGAGAGGCGCGAAGCTTTCTTT
. | . | TRBJ1-4 | TRBV28 | CASSLLAGSGEKLFF | TGTGCCAGCAGTTTATTAGCAGGGTCGGGTGAAAAACTGTTTTTT
. | TRBD2 | TRBJ2-1 | TRBV9 | CASSSTGTTFWEQFF | TGTGCCAGCAGCTCCACCGGGACTACGTTTTGGGAGCAGTTCTTC
. | . | TRBJ2-7 | TRBV7-3 | CASSLTGGRGHREQYF | TGTGCCAGCAGCTTAACAGGCGGACGGGGTCATCGCGAGCAGTACTTC
. | . | TRBJ2-7 | TRBV4-1 | CASSQEPGSYEQYF | TGCGCCAGCAGCCAAGAGCCGGGGTCCTACGAGCAGTACTTC
. | . | TRBJ2-1 | TRBV29-1 | CSVDFNEQFF | TGCAGCGTTGATTTCAATGAGCAGTTCTTC
. | TRBD1 | TRBJ1-4 | TRBV7-9 | CASIALDRDPVGGKLFF | TGTGCCAGCATCGCGCTGGACAGGGACCCTGTGGGTGGAAAACTGTTTTTT
. | . | TRBJ1-3 | TRBV10-2 | CASSDGQRGNTIYF | TGCGCCAGCAGTGACGGACAGAGAGGAAACACCATATATTTT
. | . | TRBJ2-3 | TRBV10-1 | CASSTTRMAGIITDTQYF | TGCGCCAGCAGTACCACCCGAATGGCAGGGATCATCACAGATACGCAGTATTTT
. | . | TRBJ2-6 | TRBV19 | CASSITQGSGANVLTF | TGTGCCAGTAGTATCACTCAGGGCTCCGGGGCCAACGTCCTGACTTTC
. | . | TRBJ1-2 | TRBV9 | CASSGAGKGYGYTF | TGTGCCAGCAGCGGCGCAGGGAAAGGGTATGGCTACACCTTC
. | . | TRBJ2-5 | TRBV6-1 | CASSEDPQKETQYF | TGTGCCAGCAGTGAAGATCCCCAAAAGGAGACCCAGTACTTC
. | . | TRBJ2-1 | TRBV11-2 | CASSLSGAYNEQFF | TGTGCCAGCAGCTTAAGCGGAGCCTACAATGAGCAGTTCTTC
. | . | TRBJ1-3 | TRBV2 | CASSEMRSGNTIYF | TGTGCCAGCAGTGAAATGCGCAGTGGAAACACCATATATTTT
. | . | TRBJ2-7 | TRBV9 | CASSASTSSYEQYF | TGTGCCAGCAGCGCCTCTACTAGCTCCTACGAGCAGTACTTC
once | . | TRBJ2-5 | TRBV6-5 | CASRRRGRETQYF | TGTGCCAGCAGACGGCGAGGGAGGGAGACCCAGTACTTC
. | TRBD2 | TRBJ2-1 | TRBV10-2 | CASSEGFRSGSSSYNEQFF | TGCGCCAGCAGTGAAGGGTTCAGGAGCGGGAGTTCGTCCTACAATGAGCAGTTCTTC
. | . | TRBJ1-2 | TRBV29-1 | CSVEWQDANYGYTF | TGCAGCGTTGAATGGCAAGATGCTAACTATGGCTACACCTTC
. | . | TRBJ1-3 | TRBV19 | CASSFGQNSGNTIYF | TGTGCCAGTAGTTTCGGACAGAACTCTGGAAACACCATATATTTT
. | . | TRBJ1-3 | TRBV7-9 | CASGQASGNTIYF | TGTGCCAGCGGGCAGGCCTCTGGAAACACCATATATTTT
. | TRBD1 | TRBJ1-4 | TRBV27 | CASSSSGQEEKLFF | TGTGCCAGCAGTTCCTCAGGACAGGAGGAAAAACTGTTTTTT
. | TRBD2 | TRBJ2-3 | TRBV27 | CASSLLAASTDTQYF | TGTGCCAGCAGTTTACTAGCGGCTAGCACAGATACGCAGTATTTT
. | TRBD1 | TRBJ1-1 | TRBV6-1 | CASSDEGQGFF | TGTGCCAGCAGTGATGAGGGACAGGGCTTCTTT
. | . | TRBJ2-7 | TRBV5-1 | CASSLEGAGPYEQYF | TGCGCCAGCAGCTTGGAGGGAGCGGGCCCCTACGAGCAGTACTTC
few | TRBD2 | TRBJ2-5 | TRBV2 | CASSVMGGTETQYF | TGTGCCAGCAGTGTGATGGGGGGGACGGAGACCCAGTACTTC
. | . | TRBJ2-2 | TRBV5-1 | CASSLSQGGTGELFF | TGCGCCAGCAGCCTGTCGCAGGGGGGGACCGGGGAGCTGTTTTTT
. | TRBD1 | TRBJ1-5 | TRBV10-3 | CAISASGGVGNQPQHF | TGTGCCATCAGTGCCTCAGGGGGCGTTGGCAATCAGCCCCAGCATTTT
. | . | TRBJ2-7 | TRBV10-3 | CAISEQTGTPYEQYF | TGTGCCATCAGTGAGCAAACCGGGACACCGTACGAGCAGTACTTC
. | TRBD2 | TRBJ2-1 | TRBV28 | CASSLPGLGYNEQFF | TGTGCCAGCAGTCTTCCGGGACTAGGGTACAATGAGCAGTTCTTC
. | TRBD1 | TRBJ1-3 | TRBV19 | CASSRGQGSGNTIYF | TGTGCCAGTAGCCGAGGACAGGGCTCTGGAAACACCATATATTTT
. | TRBD1 | TRBJ1-1 | TRBV19 | CASVYGTGGLSTEAFF | TGTGCCAGTGTTTACGGGACAGGGGGCTTAAGCACTGAAGCTTTCTTT
. | TRBD2 | TRBJ2-1 | TRBV28 | CASSPPLLAGGGNEQFF | TGTGCCAGCAGTCCTCCTCTTCTAGCGGGAGGGGGTAATGAGCAGTTCTTC
. | . | TRBJ2-1 | TRBV6-1 | CASSDLRGNEQFF | TGTGCCAGCAGCGACCTTAGGGGGAATGAGCAGTTCTTC
. | TRBD1 | TRBJ1-1 | TRBV28 | CASSPPDRGAFF | TGTGCCAGCAGTCCGCCGGACAGGGGAGCTTTCTTT
once | TRBD2 | TRBJ2-7 | TRBV28 | CASSTGGGYEQYF | TGTGCCAGCAGTACCGGGGGGGGTTACGAGCAGTACTTC
once | . | TRBJ2-7 | TRBV27 | CASSPNPTYEQYF | TGTGCCAGCAGTCCGAACCCTACCTACGAGCAGTACTTC
. | . | TRBJ1-1 | TRBV2 | CASRYLLGTEAFF | TGTGCCAGCAGATATTTATTGGGGACTGAAGCTTTCTTT
. | . | TRBJ2-7 | TRBV29-1 | CSVARPPSYEQYF | TGCAGCGTTGCCCGTCCCCCCTCCTACGAGCAGTACTTC
. | . | TRBJ1-2 | TRBV29-1 | CSVERGNYGYTF | TGCAGCGTTGAAAGGGGAAACTATGGCTACACCTTC
. | TRBD1 | TRBJ2-7 | TRBV5-6 | CASSLGQGPVYEQYF | TGTGCCAGCAGCTTGGGACAGGGACCAGTCTACGAGCAGTACTTC
. | TRBD2 | TRBJ2-1 | TRBV27 | CASSPRTSRYNEQFF | TGTGCCAGCAGTCCACGGACTAGCCGATACAATGAGCAGTTCTTC
. | TRBD2 | TRBJ2-1 | TRBV30 | CAWSLATSGRINEQFF | TGTGCCTGGAGTCTTGCGACTAGCGGGAGGATCAATGAGCAGTTCTTC
. | . | TRBJ2-3 | TRBV29-1 | CSVVRGLTDTQYF | TGCAGCGTTGTTCGGGGGCTCACAGATACGCAGTATTTT
. | . | TRBJ2-3 | TRBV11-2 | CASITGITDTQYF | TGTGCCAGCATAACAGGGATCACAGATACGCAGTATTTT
once | . | TRBJ1-5 | TRBV2 | CASRGGTPSNQPQHF | TGTGCCAGCAGAGGTGGGACACCTAGCAATCAGCCCCAGCATTTT
. | TRBD2 | TRBJ2-1 | TRBV28 | CASSLKRDLYNEQFF | TGTGCCAGCAGTCTAAAGCGGGACCTCTACAATGAGCAGTTCTTC
. | . | TRBJ2-7 | TRBV12-1 | CASNRTHIPYEQYF | TGTGCCAGCAATCGGACCCACATCCCCTACGAGCAGTACTTC
. | . | TRBJ1-1 | TRBV9 | CASSVGPLGMNTEAFF | TGTGCCAGCAGCGTAGGCCCTCTAGGGATGAACACTGAAGCTTTCTTT
. | TRBD1 | TRBJ1-5 | TRBV4-2 | CASRLGTASNQPQHF | TGTGCCAGCAGACTTGGGACAGCGAGCAATCAGCCTCAGCATTTT